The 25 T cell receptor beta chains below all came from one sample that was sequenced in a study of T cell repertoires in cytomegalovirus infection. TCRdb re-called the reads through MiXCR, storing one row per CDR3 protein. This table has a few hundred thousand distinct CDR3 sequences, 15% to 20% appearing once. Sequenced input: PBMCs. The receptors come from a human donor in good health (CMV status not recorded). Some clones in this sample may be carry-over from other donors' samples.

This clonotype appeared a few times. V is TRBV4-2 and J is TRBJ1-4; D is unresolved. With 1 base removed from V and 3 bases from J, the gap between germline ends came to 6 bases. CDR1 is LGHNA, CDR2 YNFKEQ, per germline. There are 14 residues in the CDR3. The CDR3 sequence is CASSQGGSNEKLFF. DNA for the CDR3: TGTGCCAGCAGCCAAGGTGGCTCTAATGAAAAACTGTTTTTT.

In DNA, the CDR3 is TGTGCCAGCAGCCCCTCTGGGGGGCCCGATCAGCCCCAGCATTTT. Its translation is CASSPSGGPDQPQHF. The chain couples TRBV7-9 to TRBJ1-5; D possibly corresponds to TRBD1 (6 bases). The V gene's germline CDR1 is SEHNR and CDR2 FQNEAQ (reference sequence). Trimming pared 5 bases from V and 5 bases from J, leaving 16 bases between. The CDR3 is 15 amino acids.

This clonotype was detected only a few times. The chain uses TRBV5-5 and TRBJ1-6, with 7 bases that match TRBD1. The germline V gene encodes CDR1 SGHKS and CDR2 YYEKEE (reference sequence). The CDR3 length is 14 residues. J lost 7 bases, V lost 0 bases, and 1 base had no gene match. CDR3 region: CASSLVTGNSPLHF. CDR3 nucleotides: TGTGCCAGCAGCTTGGTGACAGGGAATTCACCCCTCCACTTT.

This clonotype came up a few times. DNA of the CDR3: TGTGCTAGTGGGCCAAATCCCGGGACTAGCGCCGGATTGAGAGAAGCCTACGAGCAGTACTTC. Translation: CASGPNPGTSAGLREAYEQYF. V gene TRBV12-5 combines with J gene TRBJ2-7; TRBD2 aligns across 10 bases. The germline V gene has CDR1 LGHNT and CDR2 FRNRAP. The V and J ends lost 6 bases and 2 bases, in that order; junction bases with no gene match: 25. The CDR3 consists of 21 residues.

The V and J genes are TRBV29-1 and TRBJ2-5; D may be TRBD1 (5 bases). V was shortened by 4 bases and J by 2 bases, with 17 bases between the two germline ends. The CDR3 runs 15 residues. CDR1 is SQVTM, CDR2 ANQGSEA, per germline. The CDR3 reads CSVAYVPGKQETQYF. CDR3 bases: TGCAGCGTTGCGTACGTTCCAGGGAAACAAGAGACCCAGTACTTC. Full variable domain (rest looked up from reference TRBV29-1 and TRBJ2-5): SAVISQKPSRDICQRGTSLTIQCQVDSQVTMMFWYRQQPGQSLTLIATANQGSEATYESGFVIDKFPISRPNLTFSTLTVSNMSPEDSSIYLCSVAYVPGKQETQYFGPGTRLLVL.

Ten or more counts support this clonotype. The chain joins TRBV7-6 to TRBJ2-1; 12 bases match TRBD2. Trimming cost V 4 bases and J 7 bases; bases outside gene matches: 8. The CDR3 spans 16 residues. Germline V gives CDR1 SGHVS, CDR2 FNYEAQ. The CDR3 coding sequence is TGTGCCAGCAGCTCTTCTAGCGGGGGGGCCCCGAATGAGCAGTTCTTC. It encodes CASSSSSGGAPNEQFF.

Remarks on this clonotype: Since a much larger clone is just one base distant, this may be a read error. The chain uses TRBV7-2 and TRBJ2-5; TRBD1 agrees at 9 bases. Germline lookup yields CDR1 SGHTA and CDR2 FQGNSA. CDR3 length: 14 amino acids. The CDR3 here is CASSIGQGKETQDF. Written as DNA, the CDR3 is TGTGCCAGCAGCATAGGACAGGGGAAAGAGACCCAGGACTTC.

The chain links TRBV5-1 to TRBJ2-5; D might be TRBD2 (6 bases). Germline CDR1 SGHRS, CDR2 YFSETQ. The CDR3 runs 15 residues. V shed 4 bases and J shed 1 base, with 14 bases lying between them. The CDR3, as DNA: TGCGCCAGCAGCCCCATTTCCGGGGGCCAAGAGACCCAGTACTTC. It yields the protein CASSPISGGQETQYF.

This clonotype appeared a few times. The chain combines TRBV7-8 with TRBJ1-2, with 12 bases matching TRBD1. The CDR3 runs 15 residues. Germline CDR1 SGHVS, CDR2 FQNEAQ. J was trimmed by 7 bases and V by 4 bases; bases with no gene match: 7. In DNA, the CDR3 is TGTGCCAGCAGCTCAGGGACAGGGGGCGCGGCTGGCTACACCTTC. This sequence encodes CASSSGTGGAAGYTF.

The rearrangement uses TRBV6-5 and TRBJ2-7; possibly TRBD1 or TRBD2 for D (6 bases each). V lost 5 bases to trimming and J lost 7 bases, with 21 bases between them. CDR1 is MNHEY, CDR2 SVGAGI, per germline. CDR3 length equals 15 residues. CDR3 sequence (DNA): TGTGCCAGCAGTCCCAGCCTGTACAGGGCGGGGGAGCAGTACTTC. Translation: CASSPSLYRAGEQYF.

Here the CDR3 reads CASSSGTAYYGYTF. DNA of the CDR3: TGTGCCAGCAGTTCCGGGACAGCCTACTATGGCTACACCTTC. The V and J genes are TRBV28 and TRBJ1-2, with 7 nucleotides matching TRBD1. From germline, CDR1 is MDHEN and CDR2 SYDVKM. This CDR3 spans 14 amino acids. The V and J ends lost 4 bases and 3 bases, in that order; junction bases with no gene match: 5.

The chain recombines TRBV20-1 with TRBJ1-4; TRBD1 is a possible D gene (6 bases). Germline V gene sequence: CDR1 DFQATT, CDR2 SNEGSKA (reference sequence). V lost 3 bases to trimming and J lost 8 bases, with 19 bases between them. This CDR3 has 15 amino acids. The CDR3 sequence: CSARVPDSLREKLFF. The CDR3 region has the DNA TGCAGTGCTAGGGTCCCGGACAGTTTACGGGAAAAACTGTTTTTT.

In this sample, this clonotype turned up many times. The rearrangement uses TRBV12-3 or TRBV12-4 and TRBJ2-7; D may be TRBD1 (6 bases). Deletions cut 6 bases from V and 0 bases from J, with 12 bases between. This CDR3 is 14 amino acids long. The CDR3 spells CASRRTVDSYEQYF. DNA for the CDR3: TGTGCCAGCAGACGGACAGTGGACTCCTACGAGCAGTACTTC.

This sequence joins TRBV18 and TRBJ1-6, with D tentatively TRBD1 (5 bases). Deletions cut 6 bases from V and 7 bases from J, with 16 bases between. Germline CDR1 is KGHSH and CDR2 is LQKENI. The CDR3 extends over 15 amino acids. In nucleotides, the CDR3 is TGTGCCAGCTCCCGCGGAGGGCAGGGCAATTCACCCCTCCACTTT. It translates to CASSRGGQGNSPLHF.

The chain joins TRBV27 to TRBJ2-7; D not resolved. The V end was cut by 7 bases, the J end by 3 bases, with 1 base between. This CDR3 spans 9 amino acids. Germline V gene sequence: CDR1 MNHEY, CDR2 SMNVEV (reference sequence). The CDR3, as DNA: TGTGCCAGCAACTACGAGCAGTACTTC. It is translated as CASNYEQYF.

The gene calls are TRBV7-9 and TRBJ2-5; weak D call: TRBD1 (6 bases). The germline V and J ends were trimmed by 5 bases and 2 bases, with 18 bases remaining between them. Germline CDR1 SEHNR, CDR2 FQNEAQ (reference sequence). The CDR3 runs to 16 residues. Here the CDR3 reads CASSPLGALSQETQYF. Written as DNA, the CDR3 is TGTGCCAGCAGCCCGCTGGGGGCCCTTTCACAAGAGACCCAGTACTTC.

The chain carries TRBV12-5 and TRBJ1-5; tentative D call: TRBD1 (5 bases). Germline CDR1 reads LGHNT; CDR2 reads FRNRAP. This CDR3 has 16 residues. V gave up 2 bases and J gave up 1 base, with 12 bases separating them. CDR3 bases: TGTGCTAGTGGTTTGTCCGGGGGGATGAGCAATCAGCCCCAGCATTTT. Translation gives CASGLSGGMSNQPQHF.

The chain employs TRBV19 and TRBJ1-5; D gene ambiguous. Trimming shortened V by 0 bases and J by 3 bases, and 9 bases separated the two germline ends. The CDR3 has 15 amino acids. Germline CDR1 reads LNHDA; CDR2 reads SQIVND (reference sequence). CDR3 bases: TGTGCCAGTAGTATAGATTTGGCAGTCAATCAGCCCCAGCATTTT. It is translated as CASSIDLAVNQPQHF.

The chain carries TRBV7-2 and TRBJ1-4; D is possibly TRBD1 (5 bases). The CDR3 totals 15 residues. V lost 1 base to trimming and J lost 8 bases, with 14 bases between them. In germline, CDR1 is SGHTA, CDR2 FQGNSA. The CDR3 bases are TGTGCCAGCAGCTTAGAGGGACCCCGCACAGAAAAACTGTTTTTT. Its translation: CASSLEGPRTEKLFF.

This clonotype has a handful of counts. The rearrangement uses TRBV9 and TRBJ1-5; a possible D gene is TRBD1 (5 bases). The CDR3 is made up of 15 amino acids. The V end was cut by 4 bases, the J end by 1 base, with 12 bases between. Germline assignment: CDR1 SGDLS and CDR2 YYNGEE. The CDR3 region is CASSSEGQSNQPQHF. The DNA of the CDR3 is TGTGCCAGCAGCTCGGAGGGGCAGAGCAATCAGCCCCAGCATTTT.

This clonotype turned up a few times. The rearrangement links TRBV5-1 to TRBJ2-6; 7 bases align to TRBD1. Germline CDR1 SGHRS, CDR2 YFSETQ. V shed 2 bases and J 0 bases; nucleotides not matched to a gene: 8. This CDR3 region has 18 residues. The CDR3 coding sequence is TGCGCCAGCAGCTTTTTGGGACAGTCGACCTCTGGGGCCAACGTCCTGACTTTC. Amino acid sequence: CASSFLGQSTSGANVLTF.

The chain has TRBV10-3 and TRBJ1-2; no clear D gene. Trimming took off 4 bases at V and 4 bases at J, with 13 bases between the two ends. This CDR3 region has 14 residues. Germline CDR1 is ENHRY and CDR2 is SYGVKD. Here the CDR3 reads CAISGPGLAYGYTF. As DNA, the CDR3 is TGTGCCATCAGTGGACCCGGACTGGCCTATGGCTACACCTTC.

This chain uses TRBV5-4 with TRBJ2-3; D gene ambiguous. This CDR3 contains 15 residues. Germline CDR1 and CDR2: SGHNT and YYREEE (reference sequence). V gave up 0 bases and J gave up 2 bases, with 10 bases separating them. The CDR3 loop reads CASSLAADPTDTQYF. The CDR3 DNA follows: TGTGCCAGCAGCTTGGCTGCTGACCCCACAGATACGCAGTATTTT.

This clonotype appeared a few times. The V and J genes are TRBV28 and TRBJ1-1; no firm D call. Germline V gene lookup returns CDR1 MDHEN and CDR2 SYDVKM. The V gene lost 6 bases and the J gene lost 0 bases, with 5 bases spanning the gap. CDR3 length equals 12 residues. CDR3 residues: CASREVNTEAFF. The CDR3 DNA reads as TGTGCCAGCAGAGAAGTGAACACTGAAGCTTTCTTT.

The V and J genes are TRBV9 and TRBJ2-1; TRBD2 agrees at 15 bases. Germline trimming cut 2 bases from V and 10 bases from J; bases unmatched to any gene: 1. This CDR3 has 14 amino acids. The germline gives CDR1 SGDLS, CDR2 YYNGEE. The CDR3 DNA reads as TGTGCCAGCAGCGTTGGACTAGCGGGGGGGGAGCAGTTCTTC. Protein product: CASSVGLAGGEQFF.